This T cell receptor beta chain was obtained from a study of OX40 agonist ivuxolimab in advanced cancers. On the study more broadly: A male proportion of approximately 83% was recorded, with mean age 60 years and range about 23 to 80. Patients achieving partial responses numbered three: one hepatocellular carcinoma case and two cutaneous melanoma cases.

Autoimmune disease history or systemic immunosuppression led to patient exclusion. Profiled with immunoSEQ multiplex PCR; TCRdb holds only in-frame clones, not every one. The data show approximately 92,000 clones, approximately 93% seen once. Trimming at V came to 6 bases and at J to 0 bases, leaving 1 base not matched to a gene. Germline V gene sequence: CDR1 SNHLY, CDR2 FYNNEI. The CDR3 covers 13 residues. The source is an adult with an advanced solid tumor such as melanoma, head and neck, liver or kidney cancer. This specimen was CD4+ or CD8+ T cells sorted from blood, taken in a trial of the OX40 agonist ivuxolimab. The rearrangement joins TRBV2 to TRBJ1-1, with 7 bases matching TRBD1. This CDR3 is CASRDRVNTEAFF. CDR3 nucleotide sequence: TGTGCCAGCAGAGACAGGGTGAACACTGAAGCTTTCTTT.